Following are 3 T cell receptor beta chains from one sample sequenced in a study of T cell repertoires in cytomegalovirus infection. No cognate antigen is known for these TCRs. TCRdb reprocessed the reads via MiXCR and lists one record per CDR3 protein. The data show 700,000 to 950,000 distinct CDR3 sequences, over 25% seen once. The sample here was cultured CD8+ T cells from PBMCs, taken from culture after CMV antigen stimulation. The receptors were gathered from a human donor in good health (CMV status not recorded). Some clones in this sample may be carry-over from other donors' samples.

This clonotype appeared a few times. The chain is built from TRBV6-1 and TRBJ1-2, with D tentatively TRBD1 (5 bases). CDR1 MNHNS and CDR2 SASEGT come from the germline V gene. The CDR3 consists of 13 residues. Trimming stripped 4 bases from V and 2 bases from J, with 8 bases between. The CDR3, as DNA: TGTGCCAGCAGTGTAGGGGTCAACTATGGCTACACCTTC. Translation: CASSVGVNYGYTF.

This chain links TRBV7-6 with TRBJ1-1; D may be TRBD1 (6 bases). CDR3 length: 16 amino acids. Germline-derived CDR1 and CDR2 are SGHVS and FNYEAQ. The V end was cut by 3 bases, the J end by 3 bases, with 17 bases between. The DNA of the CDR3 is TGTGCCAGCAGCTTTCCGCGGGGGGGCCAAGACACTGAAGCTTTCTTT. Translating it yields CASSFPRGGQDTEAFF.

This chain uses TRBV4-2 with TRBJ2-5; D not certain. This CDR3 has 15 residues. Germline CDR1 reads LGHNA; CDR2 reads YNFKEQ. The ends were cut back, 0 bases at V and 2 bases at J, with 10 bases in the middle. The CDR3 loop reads CASSQDRDGQETQYF. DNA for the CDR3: TGTGCCAGCAGCCAAGATCGCGACGGACAAGAGACCCAGTACTTC.